A single sample gave rise to the 3 T cell receptor beta chains below, sequenced in a study of T cells in Graves' hyperthyroidism and ophthalmopathy. Amplification of TCR beta CDR3 regions used RNA as the template. Researchers ran a first-round RT-PCR on the TCR CDR3 using the HTBI primer set. TCRdb called the multiplex PCR reads again in MiXCR, with one record for every CDR3 protein. The sample includes a few hundred thousand distinct CDR3 sequences, about 20% of them seen just once. The sequenced sample consisted of blood. The receptors derive from a woman in her seventies with Graves' ophthalmopathy.

J is TRBJ1-2 and V is TRBV3-1, with 7 bases lining up with TRBD1. The V gene end was trimmed by 4 bases and the J gene end by 1 base; junction bases not matched to a gene: 12. Germline loops: CDR1 LGHDT, CDR2 YNNKEL (reference sequence). CDR3 length: 17 amino acids. CDR3 nucleotide sequence: TGTGCCAGCAGCCTAACAGCTTTACAGGGGCGTAACTATGGCTACACCTTC. It yields the protein CASSLTALQGRNYGYTF.

In this sample, this clonotype turned up a few times. The chain has TRBV7-8 and TRBJ1-2, with D unclear. Germline values: CDR1 SGHVS, CDR2 FQNEAQ. This CDR3 region has 12 residues. Trimming took 5 bases from V and 9 from J, leaving 13 bases between them. Written as DNA, the CDR3 is TGTGCCAGCAGCCCCCCTTCTGCGAGCTACACCTTC. This sequence encodes CASSPPSASYTF.

This clonotype appeared many times. V is TRBV6-1 and J is TRBJ1-4; D unclear. Germline V gives CDR1 MNHNS, CDR2 SASEGT. Deletions cut 6 bases from V and 0 bases from J, with 8 bases between. The CDR3 runs to 14 residues. CDR3 DNA: TGTGCCAGCAGGACTGTCACAACTAATGAAAAACTGTTTTTT. Encoded protein: CASRTVTTNEKLFF.